This entry features one TCR beta chain sequence. Antigen unknown. The sample belongs to a study of post-analysis software for immune sequencing data. The study's findings and limits: There were five or six TRBV segments more frequent in patients than controls, and TRBV5-6, TRBV5-1 and TRBV20-1 were among them.

The CDR3 covers 13 residues. Trimming cost V 6 bases and J 2 bases, with 11 bases left between them. Germline assignment: CDR1 MGHDK and CDR2 SYGVNS. The authors incorporated unique molecular identifiers into the TCR beta cDNA libraries. TCRdb re-called the PCR reads through MiXCR, storing one row per CDR3 protein. Here the sample spans about 460,000 distinct CDR3 sequences, roughly 46% being singletons. Sequenced sample: blood. This chain connects TRBV25-1 to TRBJ2-7, with D tentatively TRBD2 (7 bases). This clonotype was obtained from a girl between 5 and 17 years old with multiple sclerosis. The CDR3 DNA reads TGTGCCAGCAGGGAGGGGGGGACCTACGAGCAGTACTTC. Translated, it gives CASREGGTYEQYF.